These 17 T cell receptor beta chains came from one sample sequenced in a study of T cells after yellow fever vaccination. TCRdb re-derived calls from the 5' RACE reads in MiXCR, one entry per CDR3 protein. This table has some 500,000 distinct CDR3 sequences, 13% appearing once. The specimen comprised PBMCs, sampled on the day of the yellow fever booster vaccination. The receptors derive from a man aged 25 to 45 who received the YFV17D yellow fever vaccine.

The gene calls are TRBV27 and TRBJ2-5; TRBD1 agrees at 10 bases. The CDR3 is made up of 18 amino acids. Germline-derived CDR1 and CDR2 are MNHEY and SMNVEV (reference sequence). With V trimmed by 3 bases and J by 3 bases, 13 bases remained unmatched. The CDR3 loop is CASSFGQGETLNKETQYF. The CDR3 nucleotides are TGTGCCAGCAGTTTCGGACAGGGGGAAACATTAAATAAAGAGACCCAGTACTTC.

Only a few counts were recorded for this clonotype. The chain links TRBV29-1 to TRBJ2-3; no clear D. The CDR3 has 9 amino acids. Between the trimmed V and J ends, which lost 5 bases and 6 bases, there was a span of 3 bases. The germline V gene has CDR1 SQVTM and CDR2 ANQGSEA. CDR3 amino acids: CSVTDTQYF. CDR3 nucleotides: TGCAGCGTTACTGATACGCAGTATTTT.

The chain is built from TRBV5-1 and TRBJ2-2; TRBD1 matches at 7 bases. The CDR3 has 15 residues. CDR1 is SGHRS and CDR2 is YFSETQ in the germline V gene. Unmatched junction bases numbered 9, after V lost 7 bases and J lost 3 bases. For the CDR3, the DNA is TGCGCCAGCGACTCTACCGGGACAGACACCGGGGAGCTGTTTTTT. As protein: CASDSTGTDTGELFF.

J is TRBJ1-1 and V is TRBV7-2; no reliable D call. V dropped 5 bases and J dropped 1 base, with 14 bases sitting between them. The germline V gene encodes CDR1 SGHTA and CDR2 FQGNSA. The CDR3 covers 15 residues. The CDR3 sequence: CASSLFGVGNTEAFF. CDR3 nucleotide sequence: TGTGCCAGCAGCCTCTTCGGCGTGGGGAACACTGAAGCTTTCTTT. Full variable domain (rest looked up from reference TRBV7-2 and TRBJ1-1): GAGVSQSPSNKVTEKGKDVELRCDPISGHTALYWYRQSLGQGLEFLIYFQGNSAPDKSGLPSDRFSAERTGGSVSTLTIQRTQQEDSAVYLCASSLFGVGNTEAFFGQGTRLTVV.

In its sample, this clonotype was seen a few times. This CDR3 reads CASHLAGAADTQYF. The CDR3 DNA is TGTGCCAGCCACCTAGCGGGAGCCGCAGATACGCAGTATTTT. The chain is built from TRBV14 and TRBJ2-3, with TRBD2 matching 10 bases. The CDR3 length is 14 residues. The ends lost 8 bases at V and 4 bases at J; junction bases unmatched: 6. The germline V gene has CDR1 SGHDN and CDR2 FVKESK.

This chain joins TRBV11-2 and TRBJ1-1; tentative D call: TRBD1 (5 bases). This CDR3 region has 13 residues. Germline CDR1 is SGHAT and CDR2 is FQNNGV. V gave up 7 bases and J gave up 1 base, with 10 bases separating them. The CDR3 nucleotides read TGTGCCAGCACCTCAGGACAGAACACTGAAGCTTTCTTT. Amino acid sequence: CASTSGQNTEAFF.

In this sample, this clonotype turned up once. V is TRBV7-2 and J is TRBJ2-3; unclear D gene. Germline V lookup: CDR1 SGHTA, CDR2 FQGNSA. V was cut by 1 base and J by 4 bases, with 12 bases left in between. CDR3 length: 15 amino acids. CDR3 nucleotide sequence: TGTGCCAGCAGCTTAGGTCCGGGCTCGGCAGATACGCAGTATTTT. Its translation: CASSLGPGSADTQYF.

This clonotype came up a few times. The chain links TRBV7-6 to TRBJ2-7; D is unresolved. V lost 4 bases to trimming and J lost 0 bases, with 13 bases between them. CDR1 and CDR2 (germline): SGHVS, FNYEAQ. CDR3 length: 15 amino acids. As DNA, the CDR3 is TGTGCCAGCAGCTCGGACGATTCTAGCTCCTACGAGCAGTACTTC. As protein: CASSSDDSSSYEQYF. Supplemented by reference TRBV7-6 and TRBJ2-7, the full variable domain reads GAGVSQSPRYKVTKRGQDVALRCDPISGHVSLYWYRQALGQGPEFLTYFNYEAQQDKSGLPNDRFSAERPEGSISTLTIQRTEQRDSAMYRCASSSDDSSSYEQYFGPGTRLTVT.

This sequence joins TRBV7-9 and TRBJ2-1; 11 nucleotides match TRBD2. Trimming cost V 5 bases and J 8 bases; bases outside gene matches: 5. Per the germline V gene, CDR1 is SEHNR and CDR2 is FQNEAQ (reference sequence). This CDR3 region has 14 residues. The CDR3 protein is CASSTLAGGDEQFF. CDR3 in DNA: TGTGCCAGCAGCACCCTAGCGGGAGGAGATGAGCAGTTCTTC.

This clonotype has just one count. This rearrangement joins TRBV3-1 to TRBJ2-2; D is perhaps TRBD1 (6 bases). Germline V CDR1 and CDR2: LGHDT, YNNKEL (reference sequence). The V end lost 11 bases, the J end lost 1 base, and 26 bases lay between the germline ends. CDR3 length: 18 amino acids. The CDR3 sequence: CASCQVPDMTGNTGELFF. For the CDR3, the DNA is TGTGCCTCCTGCCAAGTCCCTGACATGACAGGGAACACCGGGGAGCTGTTTTTT. The entire variable domain, with the rest obtained from reference TRBV3-1 and TRBJ2-2, is as follows: DTAVSQTPKYLVTQMGNDKSIKCEQNLGHDTMYWYKQDSKKFLKIMFSYNNKELIINETVPNRFSPKSPDKAHLNLHINSLELGDSAVYFCASCQVPDMTGNTGELFFGEGSRLTVL.

This chain connects TRBV7-2 to TRBJ2-1; weak D call: TRBD1 (6 bases). Germline-derived CDR1 and CDR2 are SGHTA and FQGNSA. This CDR3 is built from 14 residues. Trimming cost V 8 bases and J 8 bases, with 19 bases left between them. CDR3 nucleotide sequence: TGTGCCAGCTACGACAGGAGGTATTGGCATGAGCAGTTCTTC. This translates into CASYDRRYWHEQFF.

The V gene is TRBV6-5, the J gene TRBJ1-5; the match to TRBD1 covers 7 bases. The V gene end was trimmed by 0 bases and the J gene end by 6 bases; junction bases not matched to a gene: 8. From germline, CDR1 is MNHEY and CDR2 SVGAGI. This CDR3 has 16 residues. CDR3 DNA sequence: TGTGCCAGCAGTTACTCGATACAGGGGACGGGTCAGCCCCAGCATTTT. This codes for CASSYSIQGTGQPQHF.

This chain connects TRBV7-6 to TRBJ2-1; D may be TRBD2 (6 bases). The CDR3 runs 15 residues. CDR1 and CDR2 from the germline V gene are SGHVS and FNYEAQ. V was shortened by 3 bases and J by 0 bases, with 9 bases between the two germline ends. CDR3 DNA: TGTGCCAGCAGCTTCCGGGGGAACTCCTACAATGAGCAGTTCTTC. This encodes CASSFRGNSYNEQFF.

This clonotype came up a few times. Compared with germline, one end of the junction differs, possibly owing to a read error. The chain couples TRBV20-1 to TRBJ2-1; D is ambiguous. Germline V gene sequence: CDR1 DFQATT, CDR2 SNEGSKA (reference sequence). The CDR3 loop spans 12 amino acids. CDR3 nucleotide sequence: TGTCTAACGAAGAGGTTTAACAATGAGCAGTTCTTC. Translating gives CLTKRFNNEQFF.

The rearrangement links TRBV27 to TRBJ2-5; weak D call: TRBD2 (5 bases). The CDR3 runs to 16 residues. V lost 6 bases to trimming and J lost 4 bases, with 21 bases between them. Germline V gene data show CDR1 as MNHEY and CDR2 as SMNVEV (reference sequence). The CDR3 sequence: CASSKTGHTGRETQYF. Written as DNA, the CDR3 is TGTGCCAGCAGCAAAACCGGGCACACGGGGAGAGAGACCCAGTACTTC.

J is TRBJ2-2 and V is TRBV7-2; the D is unclear. The CDR3 is made up of 14 amino acids. V was cut by 4 bases and J by 2 bases, with 8 bases left in between. CDR1 and CDR2 from the germline V gene are SGHTA and FQGNSA. The CDR3 DNA reads TGTGCCAGCAGCTCCGGGTTTAACACCGGGGAGCTGTTTTTT. It is translated as CASSSGFNTGELFF. The full variable domain, its missing parts supplied by reference TRBV7-2 and TRBJ2-2, is GAGVSQSPSNKVTEKGKDVELRCDPISGHTALYWYRQSLGQGLEFLIYFQGNSAPDKSGLPSDRFSAERTGGSVSTLTIQRTQQEDSAVYLCASSSGFNTGELFFGEGSRLTVL.

This clonotype was seen only a few times. V gene TRBV10-3 combines with J gene TRBJ2-3; perhaps TRBD2 as D (6 bases). The ends were cut back, 6 bases at V and 6 bases at J, with 13 bases in the middle. Germline lookup yields CDR1 ENHRY and CDR2 SYGVKD. This CDR3 spans 13 amino acids. The CDR3 region has the DNA TGTGCCATCAGGACGGGAGAAGTCGATACGCAGTATTTT. Translated, it gives CAIRTGEVDTQYF.